This T cell receptor (beta chain) was identified in a study of cytomegalovirus exposure and HLA in healthy donors. At the level of the study: Unique TCRs numbering roughly 85 million, obtained from HLA-typed donors, made up an early data release.

PCR amplification relied on 60 Vbeta primers (plus 13 Jbeta primers). Repertoires were generated with immunoSEQ multiplex PCR, while TCRdb's copy carries only in-frame clones and drops some. The sample contains 110,000 to 150,000 clones, roughly 80% of which appear only once. Points from the study as a whole: Immune exposure data for these donors was limited to CMV serostatus.

The V gene's germline CDR1 is GTSNPN and CDR2 SVGIG (reference sequence). The J segment lost 6 bases and the V segment lost 2 bases, leaving 12 bases of the junction unmatched. This CDR3 is 17 amino acids long. About this clone: What it binds is unknown.

The sample taken for sequencing was PBMCs. The gene calls are TRBV30 and TRBJ2-3, with TRBD2 matching over 12 bases. The TCR sequence derives from a middle-aged woman in good health and CMV-seropositive. CDR3 nucleotide sequence: TGTGCCTGGAGTCCTAGGACTAGCGGGACGGTTTGGGATACGCAGTATTTT. This gives the protein CAWSPRTSGTVWDTQYF.